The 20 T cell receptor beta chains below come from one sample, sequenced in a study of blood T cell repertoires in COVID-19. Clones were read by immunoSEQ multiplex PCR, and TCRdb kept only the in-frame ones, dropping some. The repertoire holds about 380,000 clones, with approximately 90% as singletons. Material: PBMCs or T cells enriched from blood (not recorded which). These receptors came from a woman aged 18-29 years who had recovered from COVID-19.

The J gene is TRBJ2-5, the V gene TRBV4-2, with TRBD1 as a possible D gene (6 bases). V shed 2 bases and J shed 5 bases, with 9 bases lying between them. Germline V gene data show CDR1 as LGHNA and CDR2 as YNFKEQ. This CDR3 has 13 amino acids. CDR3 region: CASSQNRAETQYF. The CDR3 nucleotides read TGTGCCAGCAGCCAAAACAGGGCGGAGACCCAGTACTTC.

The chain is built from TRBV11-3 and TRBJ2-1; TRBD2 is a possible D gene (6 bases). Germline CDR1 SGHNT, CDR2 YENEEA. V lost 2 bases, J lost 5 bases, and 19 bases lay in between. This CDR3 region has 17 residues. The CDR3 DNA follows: TGTGCCAGCAGCTTAACCCTCACTACGGGGGTTCACAATGAGCAGTTCTTC. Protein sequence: CASSLTLTTGVHNEQFF.

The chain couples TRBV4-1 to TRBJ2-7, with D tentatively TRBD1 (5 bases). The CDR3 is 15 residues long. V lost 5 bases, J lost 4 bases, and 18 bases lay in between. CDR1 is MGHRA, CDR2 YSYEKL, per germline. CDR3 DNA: TGCGCCAGCAGCTCCACCATGCAGGGAAGGTACGAGCAGTACTTC. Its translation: CASSSTMQGRYEQYF.

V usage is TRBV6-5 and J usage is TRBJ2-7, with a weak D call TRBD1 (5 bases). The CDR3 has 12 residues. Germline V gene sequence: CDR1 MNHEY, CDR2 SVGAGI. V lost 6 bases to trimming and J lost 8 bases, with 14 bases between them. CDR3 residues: CASSQNPGKQYF. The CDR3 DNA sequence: TGTGCCAGCAGCCAGAACCCAGGGAAGCAGTACTTC.

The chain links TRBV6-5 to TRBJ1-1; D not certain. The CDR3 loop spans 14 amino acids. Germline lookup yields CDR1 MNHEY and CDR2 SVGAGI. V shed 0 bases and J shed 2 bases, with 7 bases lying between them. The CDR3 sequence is CASSYSLGNTEAFF. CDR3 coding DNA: TGTGCCAGCAGTTACTCCCTAGGTAACACTGAAGCTTTCTTT.

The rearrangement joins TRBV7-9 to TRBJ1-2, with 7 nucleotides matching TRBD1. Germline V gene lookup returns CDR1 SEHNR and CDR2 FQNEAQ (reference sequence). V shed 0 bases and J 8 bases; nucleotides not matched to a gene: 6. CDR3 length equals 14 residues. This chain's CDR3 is CASSLALGGNGYTF. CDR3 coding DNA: TGTGCCAGCAGCTTAGCCTTAGGGGGCAACGGCTACACCTTC.

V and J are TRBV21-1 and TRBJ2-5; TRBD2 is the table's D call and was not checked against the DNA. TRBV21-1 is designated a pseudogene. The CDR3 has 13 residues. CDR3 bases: TGTGCCAGCAGCAGCGGGGCCCAAGAGACCCAGTACTTC. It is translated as CASSSGAQETQYF.

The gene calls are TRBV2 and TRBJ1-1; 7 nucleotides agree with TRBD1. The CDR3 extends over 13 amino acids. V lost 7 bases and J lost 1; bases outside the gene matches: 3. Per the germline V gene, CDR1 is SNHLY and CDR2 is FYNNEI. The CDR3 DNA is TGTGCCAGCACGGGACAGCCGAACACTGAAGCTTTCTTT. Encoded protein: CASTGQPNTEAFF. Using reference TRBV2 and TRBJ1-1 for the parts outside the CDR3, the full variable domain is EPEVTQTPSHQVTQMGQEVILRCVPISNHLYFYWYRQILGQKVEFLVSFYNNEISEKSEIFDDQFSVERPDGSNFTLKIRSTKLEDSAMYFCASTGQPNTEAFFGQGTRLTVV.

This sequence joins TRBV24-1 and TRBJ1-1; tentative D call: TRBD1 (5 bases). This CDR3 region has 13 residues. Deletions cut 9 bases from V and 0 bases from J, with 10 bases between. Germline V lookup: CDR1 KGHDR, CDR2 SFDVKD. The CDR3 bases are TGTGCCACCTCCACAGGCATGAACACTGAAGCTTTCTTT. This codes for CATSTGMNTEAFF.

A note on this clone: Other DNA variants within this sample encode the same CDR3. The CDR3 nucleotides read TGCAGTGCCAGCCGGGGGACTGAAGCTTTCTTT. Protein sequence: CSASRGTEAFF. The genes are TRBV20-1 and TRBJ1-1; weak D call: TRBD1 (5 bases). V shed 6 bases and J shed 5 bases, with 10 bases lying between them. The CDR3 contains 11 residues. CDR1 DFQATT and CDR2 SNEGSKA come from the germline V gene (reference sequence).

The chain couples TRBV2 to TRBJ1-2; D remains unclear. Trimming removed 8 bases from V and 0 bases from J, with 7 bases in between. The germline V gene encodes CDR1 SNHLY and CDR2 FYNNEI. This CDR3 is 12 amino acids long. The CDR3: CASGPSNYGYTF. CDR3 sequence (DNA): TGTGCCAGCGGCCCGTCTAACTATGGCTACACCTTC.

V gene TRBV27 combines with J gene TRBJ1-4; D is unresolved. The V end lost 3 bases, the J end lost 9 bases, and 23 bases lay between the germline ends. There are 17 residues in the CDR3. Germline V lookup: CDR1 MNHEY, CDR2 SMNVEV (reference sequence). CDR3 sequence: CASSFLGVGNNTKKLFF. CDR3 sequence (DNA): TGTGCCAGCAGTTTTCTTGGTGTCGGGAATAATACAAAAAAACTGTTTTTT.

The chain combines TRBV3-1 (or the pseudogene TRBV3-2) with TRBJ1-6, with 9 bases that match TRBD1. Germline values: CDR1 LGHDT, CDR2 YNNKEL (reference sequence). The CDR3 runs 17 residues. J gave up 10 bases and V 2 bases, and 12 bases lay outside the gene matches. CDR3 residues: CASSQKNPGTGRSPLHF. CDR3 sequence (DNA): TGTGCCAGCAGCCAAAAGAACCCCGGGACAGGGAGGTCACCCCTCCACTTT.

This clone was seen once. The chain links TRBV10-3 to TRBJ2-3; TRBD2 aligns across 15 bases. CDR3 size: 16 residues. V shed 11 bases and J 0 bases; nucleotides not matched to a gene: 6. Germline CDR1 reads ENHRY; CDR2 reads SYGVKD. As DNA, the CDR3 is TGTGCCTCCCGGACTAGCGGGGGGGCTAGCACAGATACGCAGTATTTT. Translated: CASRTSGGASTDTQYF.

The CDR3 sequence is CASSTGSGNTIYF. The CDR3 coding sequence is TGTGCCAGCAGCACAGGCTCTGGAAACACCATATATTTT. The V gene is TRBV27, the J gene TRBJ1-3; D may be TRBD1 (5 bases). Trimming took off 6 bases at V and 0 bases at J, with 6 bases between the two ends. CDR1 is MNHEY, CDR2 SMNVEV, per germline (reference sequence). This CDR3 comprises 13 residues.

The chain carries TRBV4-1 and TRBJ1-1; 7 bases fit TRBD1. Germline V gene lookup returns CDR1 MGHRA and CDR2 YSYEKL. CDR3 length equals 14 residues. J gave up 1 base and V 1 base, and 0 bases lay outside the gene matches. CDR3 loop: CASSQGQGNTEAFF. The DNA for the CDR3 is TGCGCCAGCAGCCAAGGACAGGGGAACACTGAAGCTTTCTTT.

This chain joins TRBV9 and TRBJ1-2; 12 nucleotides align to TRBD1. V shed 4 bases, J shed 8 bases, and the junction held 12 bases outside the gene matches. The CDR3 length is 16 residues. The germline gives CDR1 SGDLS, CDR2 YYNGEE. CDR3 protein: CASSPQAGTGGEGYTF. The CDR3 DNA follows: TGTGCCAGCAGCCCCCAAGCCGGGACAGGGGGCGAAGGCTACACCTTC.

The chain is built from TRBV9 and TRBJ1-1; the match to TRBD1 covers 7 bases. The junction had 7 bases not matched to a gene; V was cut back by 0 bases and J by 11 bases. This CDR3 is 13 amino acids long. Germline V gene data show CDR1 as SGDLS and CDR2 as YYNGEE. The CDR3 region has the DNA TGTGCCAGCAGCGTAGGAGATAGGGGGCAGGCTTTCTTT. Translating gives CASSVGDRGQAFF.

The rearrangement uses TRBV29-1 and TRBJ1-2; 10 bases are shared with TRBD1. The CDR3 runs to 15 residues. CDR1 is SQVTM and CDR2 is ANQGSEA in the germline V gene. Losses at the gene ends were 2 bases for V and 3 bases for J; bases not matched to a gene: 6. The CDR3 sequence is CSVERTGGPDYGYTF. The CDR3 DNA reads TGCAGCGTTGAACGGACAGGGGGGCCGGACTATGGCTACACCTTC.

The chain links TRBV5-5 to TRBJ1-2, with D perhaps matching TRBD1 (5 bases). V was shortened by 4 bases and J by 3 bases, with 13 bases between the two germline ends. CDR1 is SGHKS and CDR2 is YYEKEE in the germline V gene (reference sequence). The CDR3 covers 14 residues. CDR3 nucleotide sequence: TGTGCCAGCAGCCCCTCGGGGGGGGACTATGGCTACACCTTC. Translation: CASSPSGGDYGYTF. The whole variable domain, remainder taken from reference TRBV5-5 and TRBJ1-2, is DAGVTQSPTHLIKTRGQQVTLRCSPISGHKSVSWYQQVLGQGPQFIFQYYEKEERGRGNFPDRFSARQFPNYSSELNVNALLLGDSALYLCASSPSGGDYGYTFGSGTRLTVV.